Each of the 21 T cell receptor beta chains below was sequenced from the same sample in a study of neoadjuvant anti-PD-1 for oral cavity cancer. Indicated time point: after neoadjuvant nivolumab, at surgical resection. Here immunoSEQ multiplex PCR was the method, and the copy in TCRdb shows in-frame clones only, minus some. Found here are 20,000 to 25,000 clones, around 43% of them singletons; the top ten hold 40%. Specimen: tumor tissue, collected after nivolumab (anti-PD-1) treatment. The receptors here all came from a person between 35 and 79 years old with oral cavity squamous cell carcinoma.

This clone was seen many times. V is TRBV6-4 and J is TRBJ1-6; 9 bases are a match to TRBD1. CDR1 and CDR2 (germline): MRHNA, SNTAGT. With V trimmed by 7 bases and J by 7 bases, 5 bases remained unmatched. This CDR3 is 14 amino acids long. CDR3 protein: CASTPDRGNSPLHF. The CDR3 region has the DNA TGTGCCAGCACCCCGGACAGGGGCAATTCACCCCTCCACTTT.

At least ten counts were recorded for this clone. The CDR3 here is CASTQHGMETQYF. Written as DNA, the CDR3 is TGTGCCAGCACACAGCACGGGATGGAGACCCAGTACTTC. The V call is TRBV25-1, the J call TRBJ2-5, with D maybe TRBD2 (5 bases). V lost 7 bases and J 5 bases, leaving 14 bases between the germline ends. This CDR3 is built from 13 residues. Germline values: CDR1 MGHDK, CDR2 SYGVNS. The whole variable domain, filled in from reference TRBV25-1 and TRBJ2-5, reads EADIYQTPRYLVIGTGKKITLECSQTMGHDKMYWYQQDPGMELHLIHYSYGVNSTEKGDLSSESTVSRIRTEHFPLTLESARPSHTSQYLCASTQHGMETQYFGPGTRLLVL.

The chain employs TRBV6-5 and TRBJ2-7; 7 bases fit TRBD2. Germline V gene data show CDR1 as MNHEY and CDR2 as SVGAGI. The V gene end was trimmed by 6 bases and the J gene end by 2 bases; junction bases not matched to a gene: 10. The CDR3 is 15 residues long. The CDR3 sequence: CASSYALADPYEQYF. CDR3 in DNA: TGTGCCAGCAGCTACGCCCTAGCGGATCCCTACGAGCAGTACTTC.

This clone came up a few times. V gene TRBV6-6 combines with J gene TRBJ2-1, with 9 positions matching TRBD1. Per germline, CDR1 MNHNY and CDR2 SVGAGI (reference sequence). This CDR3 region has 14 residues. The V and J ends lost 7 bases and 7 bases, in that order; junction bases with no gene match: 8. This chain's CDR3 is CASIRDREVNEQFF. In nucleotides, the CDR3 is TGTGCCAGCATCCGGGACAGGGAAGTAAATGAGCAGTTCTTC.

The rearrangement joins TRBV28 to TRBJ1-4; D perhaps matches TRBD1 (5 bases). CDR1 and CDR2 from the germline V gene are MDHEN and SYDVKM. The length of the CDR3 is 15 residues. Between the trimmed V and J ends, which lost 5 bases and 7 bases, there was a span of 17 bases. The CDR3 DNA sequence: TGTGCCAGCAGTCGCCCCGGGACGAGATCTGAAAAACTGTTTTTT. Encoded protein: CASSRPGTRSEKLFF.

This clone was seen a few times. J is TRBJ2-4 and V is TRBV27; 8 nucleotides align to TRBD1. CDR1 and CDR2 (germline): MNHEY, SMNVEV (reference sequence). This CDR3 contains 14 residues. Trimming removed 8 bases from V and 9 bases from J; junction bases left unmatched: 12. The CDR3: CASSPGGQGGIQYF. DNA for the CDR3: TGTGCCAGCTCCCCCGGAGGACAGGGTGGCATTCAGTACTTC.

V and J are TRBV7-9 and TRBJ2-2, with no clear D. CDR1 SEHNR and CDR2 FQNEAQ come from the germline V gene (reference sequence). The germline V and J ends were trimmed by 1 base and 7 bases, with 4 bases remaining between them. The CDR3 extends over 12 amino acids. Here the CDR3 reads CASSLGVGELFF. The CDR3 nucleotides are TGTGCCAGCAGCTTAGGCGTCGGGGAGCTGTTTTTT.

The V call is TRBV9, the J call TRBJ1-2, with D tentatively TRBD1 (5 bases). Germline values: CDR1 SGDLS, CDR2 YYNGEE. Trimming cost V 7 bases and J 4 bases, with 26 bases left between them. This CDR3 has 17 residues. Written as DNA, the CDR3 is TGTGCCAGCTACGGGGAGGGACCTTCCGGAAGATCCTATGGCTACACCTTC. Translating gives CASYGEGPSGRSYGYTF. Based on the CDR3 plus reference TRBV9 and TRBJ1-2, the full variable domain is DSGVTQTPKHLITATGQRVTLRCSPRSGDLSVYWYQQSLDQGLQFLIQYYNGEERAKGNILERFSAQQFPDLHSELNLSSLELGDSALYFCASYGEGPSGRSYGYTFGSGTRLTVV.

CDR3 region: CASSRSPGGPLYEQYF. CDR3 nucleotides: TGCGCCAGCAGCCGGAGTCCAGGGGGCCCCCTCTACGAGCAGTACTTC. The chain combines TRBV5-1 with TRBJ2-7, with 8 bases aligning to TRBD1. This CDR3 has 16 amino acids. The germline CDR1 and CDR2 sequences are SGHRS and YFSETQ. V dropped 4 bases and J dropped 3; count of bases not matched to a gene: 12.

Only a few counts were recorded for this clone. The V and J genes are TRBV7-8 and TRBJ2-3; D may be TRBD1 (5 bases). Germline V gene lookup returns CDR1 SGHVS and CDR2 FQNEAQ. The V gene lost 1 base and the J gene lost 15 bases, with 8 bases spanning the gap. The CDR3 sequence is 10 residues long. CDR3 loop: CASSLGQLYF. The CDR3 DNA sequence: TGTGCCAGCAGCTTAGGACAGTTATATTTT.

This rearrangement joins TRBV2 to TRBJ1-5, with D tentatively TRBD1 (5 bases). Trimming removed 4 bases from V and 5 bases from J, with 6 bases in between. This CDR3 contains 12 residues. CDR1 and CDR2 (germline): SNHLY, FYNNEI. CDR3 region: CASSGGDQPQHF. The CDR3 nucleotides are TGTGCCAGCAGTGGGGGGGATCAGCCCCAGCATTTT.

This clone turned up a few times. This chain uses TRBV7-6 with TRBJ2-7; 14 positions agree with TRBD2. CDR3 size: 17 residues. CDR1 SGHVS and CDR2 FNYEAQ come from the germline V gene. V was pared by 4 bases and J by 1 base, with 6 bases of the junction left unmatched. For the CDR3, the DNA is TGTGCCAGCAGCTCCCGACTAGCGGGGGGGATATCCTACGAGCAGTACTTC. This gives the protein CASSSRLAGGISYEQYF. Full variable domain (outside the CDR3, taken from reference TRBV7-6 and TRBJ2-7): GAGVSQSPRYKVTKRGQDVALRCDPISGHVSLYWYRQALGQGPEFLTYFNYEAQQDKSGLPNDRFSAERPEGSISTLTIQRTEQRDSAMYRCASSSRLAGGISYEQYFGPGTRLTVT.

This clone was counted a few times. CDR3 nucleotide sequence: TGCAGCGTTGAACTGGGATCCAATCAGCCCCAGCATTTT. This sequence encodes CSVELGSNQPQHF. This chain connects TRBV29-1 to TRBJ1-5, with D hard to call. Trimming stripped 2 bases from V and 3 bases from J, with 8 bases between. This CDR3 has 13 amino acids. The germline V gene encodes CDR1 SQVTM and CDR2 ANQGSEA.

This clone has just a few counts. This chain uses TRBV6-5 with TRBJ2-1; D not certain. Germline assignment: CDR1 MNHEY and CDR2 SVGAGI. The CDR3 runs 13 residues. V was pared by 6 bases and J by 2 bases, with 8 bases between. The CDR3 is CASSPGPYNEQFF. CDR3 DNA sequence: TGTGCCAGCAGCCCCGGCCCCTACAATGAGCAGTTCTTC.

CDR3 nucleotides: TGTGCCAGCAGCTTGGACAGAGACACCTACGAGCAGTACTTC. This translates into CASSLDRDTYEQYF. This chain joins TRBV11-2 and TRBJ2-7; possibly TRBD1 for D (6 bases). Germline V gene lookup returns CDR1 SGHAT and CDR2 FQNNGV. Trimming took off 3 bases at V and 2 bases at J, with 11 bases between the two ends. The CDR3 consists of 14 residues.

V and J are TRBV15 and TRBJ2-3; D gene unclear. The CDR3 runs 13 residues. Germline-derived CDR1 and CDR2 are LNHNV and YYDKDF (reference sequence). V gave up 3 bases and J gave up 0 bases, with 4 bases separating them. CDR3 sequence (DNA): TGTGCCACCAGCAGGGCTAGCACAGATACGCAGTATTTT. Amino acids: CATSRASTDTQYF.

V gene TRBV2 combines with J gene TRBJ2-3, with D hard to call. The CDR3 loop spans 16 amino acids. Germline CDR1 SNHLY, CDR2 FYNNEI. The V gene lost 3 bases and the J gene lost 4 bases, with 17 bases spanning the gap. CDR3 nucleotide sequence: TGTGCCAGCAGTGACTCTAGGGCGAGGTCCCCAGATACGCAGTATTTT. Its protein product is CASSDSRARSPDTQYF.

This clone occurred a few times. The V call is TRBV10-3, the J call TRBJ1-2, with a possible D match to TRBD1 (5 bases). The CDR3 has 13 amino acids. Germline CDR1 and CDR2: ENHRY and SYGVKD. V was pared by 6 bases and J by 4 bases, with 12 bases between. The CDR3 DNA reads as TGTGCCATCAGCGGGGACGACGGCTATGGCTACACCTTC. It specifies CAISGDDGYGYTF.

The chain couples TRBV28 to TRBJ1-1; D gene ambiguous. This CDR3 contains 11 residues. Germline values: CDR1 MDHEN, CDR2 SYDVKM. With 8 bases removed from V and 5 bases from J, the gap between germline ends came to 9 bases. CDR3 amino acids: CASPGETEAFF. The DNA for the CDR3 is TGTGCCAGCCCGGGAGAGACTGAAGCTTTCTTT.

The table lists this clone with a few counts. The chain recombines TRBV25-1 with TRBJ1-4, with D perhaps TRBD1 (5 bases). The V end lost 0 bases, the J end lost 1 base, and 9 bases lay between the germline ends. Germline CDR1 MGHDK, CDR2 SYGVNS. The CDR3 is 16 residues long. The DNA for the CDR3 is TGTGCCAGCAGTGAATATGGTGGGGGAACTAATGAAAAACTGTTTTTT. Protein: CASSEYGGGTNEKLFF.

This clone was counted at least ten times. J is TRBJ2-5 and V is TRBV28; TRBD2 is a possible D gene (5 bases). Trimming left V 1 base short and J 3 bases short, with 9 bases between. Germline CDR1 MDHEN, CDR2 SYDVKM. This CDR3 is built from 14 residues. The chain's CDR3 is CASSLSGTEETQYF. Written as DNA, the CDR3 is TGTGCCAGCAGTTTATCGGGAACAGAAGAGACCCAGTACTTC.